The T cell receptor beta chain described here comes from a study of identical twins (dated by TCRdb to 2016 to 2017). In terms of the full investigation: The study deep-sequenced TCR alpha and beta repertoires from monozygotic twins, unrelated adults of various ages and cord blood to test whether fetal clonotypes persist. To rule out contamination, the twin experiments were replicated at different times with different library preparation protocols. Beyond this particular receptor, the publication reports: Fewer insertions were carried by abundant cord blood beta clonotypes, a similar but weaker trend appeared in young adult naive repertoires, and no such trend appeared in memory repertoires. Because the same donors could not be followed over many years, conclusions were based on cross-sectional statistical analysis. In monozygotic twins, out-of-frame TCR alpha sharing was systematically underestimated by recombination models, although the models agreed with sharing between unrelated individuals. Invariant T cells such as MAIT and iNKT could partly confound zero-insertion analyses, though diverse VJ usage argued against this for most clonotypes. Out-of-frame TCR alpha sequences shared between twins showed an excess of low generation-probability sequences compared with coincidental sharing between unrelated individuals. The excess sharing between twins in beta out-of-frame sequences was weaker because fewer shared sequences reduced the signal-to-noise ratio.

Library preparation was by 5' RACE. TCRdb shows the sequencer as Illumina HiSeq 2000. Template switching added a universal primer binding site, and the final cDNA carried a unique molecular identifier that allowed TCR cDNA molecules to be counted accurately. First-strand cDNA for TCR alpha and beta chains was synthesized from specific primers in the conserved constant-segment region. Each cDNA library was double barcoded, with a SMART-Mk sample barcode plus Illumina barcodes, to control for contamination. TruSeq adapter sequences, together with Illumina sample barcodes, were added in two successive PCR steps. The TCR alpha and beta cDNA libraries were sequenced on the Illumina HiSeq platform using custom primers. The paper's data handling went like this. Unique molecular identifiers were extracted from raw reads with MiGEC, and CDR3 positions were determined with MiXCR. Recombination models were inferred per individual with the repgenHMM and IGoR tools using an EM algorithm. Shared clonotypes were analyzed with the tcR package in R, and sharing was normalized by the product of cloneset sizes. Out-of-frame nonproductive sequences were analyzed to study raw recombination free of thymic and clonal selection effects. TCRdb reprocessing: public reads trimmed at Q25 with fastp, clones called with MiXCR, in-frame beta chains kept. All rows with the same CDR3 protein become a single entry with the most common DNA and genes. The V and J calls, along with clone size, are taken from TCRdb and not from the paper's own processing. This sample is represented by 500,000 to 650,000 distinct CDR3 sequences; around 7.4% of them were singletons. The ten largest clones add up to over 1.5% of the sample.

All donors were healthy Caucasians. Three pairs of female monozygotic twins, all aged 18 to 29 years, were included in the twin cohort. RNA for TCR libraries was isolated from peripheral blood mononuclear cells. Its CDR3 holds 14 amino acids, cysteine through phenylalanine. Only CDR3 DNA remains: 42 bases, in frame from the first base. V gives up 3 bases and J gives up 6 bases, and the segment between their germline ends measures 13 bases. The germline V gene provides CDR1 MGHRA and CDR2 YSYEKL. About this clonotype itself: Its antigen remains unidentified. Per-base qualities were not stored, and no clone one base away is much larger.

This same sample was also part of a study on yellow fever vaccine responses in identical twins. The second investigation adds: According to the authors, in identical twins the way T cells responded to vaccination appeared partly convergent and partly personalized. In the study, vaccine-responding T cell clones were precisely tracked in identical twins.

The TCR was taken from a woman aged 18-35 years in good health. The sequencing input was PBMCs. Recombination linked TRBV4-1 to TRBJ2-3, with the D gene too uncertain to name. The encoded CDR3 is CASSQGIGPDTQYF. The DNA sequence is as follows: TGCGCCAGCAGCCAGGGGATAGGCCCGGATACGCAGTATTTT.